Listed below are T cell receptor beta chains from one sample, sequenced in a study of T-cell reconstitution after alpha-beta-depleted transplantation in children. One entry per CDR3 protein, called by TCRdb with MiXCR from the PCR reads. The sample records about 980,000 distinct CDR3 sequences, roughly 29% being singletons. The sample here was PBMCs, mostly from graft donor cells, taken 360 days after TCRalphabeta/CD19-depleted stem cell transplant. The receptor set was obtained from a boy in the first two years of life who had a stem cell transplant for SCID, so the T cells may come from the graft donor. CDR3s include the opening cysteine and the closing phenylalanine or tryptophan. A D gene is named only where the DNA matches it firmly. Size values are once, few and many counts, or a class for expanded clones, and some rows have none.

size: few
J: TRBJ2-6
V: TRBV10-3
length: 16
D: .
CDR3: CATSIPRVSGANVLTF
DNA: TGTGCCACCTCAATCCCCAGGGTGTCAGGGGCCAACGTCCTGACTTTC

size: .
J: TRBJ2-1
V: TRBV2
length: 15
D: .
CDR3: CASKWMGSSYNEQFF
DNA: TGTGCCAGCAAGTGGATGGGGAGCTCCTACAATGAGCAGTTCTTC

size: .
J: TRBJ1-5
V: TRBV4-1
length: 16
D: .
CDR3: CASSGAYGVSNQPQHF
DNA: TGCGCCAGCAGCGGAGCGTACGGGGTAAGCAATCAGCCCCAGCATTTT

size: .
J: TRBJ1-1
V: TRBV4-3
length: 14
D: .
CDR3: CASSRQLQGAEAFF
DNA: TGCGCCAGCAGCCGTCAACTTCAGGGAGCTGAAGCTTTCTTT

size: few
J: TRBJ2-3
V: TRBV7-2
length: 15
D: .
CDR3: CASSYPGLPADTQYF
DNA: TGTGCCAGCAGCTACCCGGGACTTCCGGCAGATACGCAGTATTTT

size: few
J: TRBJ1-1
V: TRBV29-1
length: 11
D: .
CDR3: CTTSQNTEAFF
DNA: TGCACCACGAGCCAAAACACTGAAGCTTTCTTT

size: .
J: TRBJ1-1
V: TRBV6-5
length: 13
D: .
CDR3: CASSYGRVTEAFF
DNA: TGTGCCAGCAGTTACGGCAGGGTGACTGAAGCTTTCTTT

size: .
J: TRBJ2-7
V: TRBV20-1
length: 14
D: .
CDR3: CSARDSGSGNEQYF
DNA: TGCAGTGCTAGAGATTCGGGGAGTGGGAACGAGCAGTACTTC

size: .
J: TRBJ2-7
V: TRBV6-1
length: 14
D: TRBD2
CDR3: CASSGTSGGFEQYF
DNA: TGTGCCAGCAGTGGGACTAGCGGGGGGTTTGAGCAGTACTTC

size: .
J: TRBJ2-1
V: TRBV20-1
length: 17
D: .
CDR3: CSARDWRDPSSYNEQFF
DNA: TGCAGTGCTAGAGATTGGCGGGACCCGAGCTCCTACAATGAGCAGTTCTTC

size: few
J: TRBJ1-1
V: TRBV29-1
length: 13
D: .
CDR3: CSAAWVGNTEAFF
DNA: TGCAGCGCGGCGTGGGTCGGGAACACTGAAGCTTTCTTT

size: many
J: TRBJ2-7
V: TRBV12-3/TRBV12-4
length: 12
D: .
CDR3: CASSSRRYEQYF
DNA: TGTGCCAGCAGTTCAAGGCGCTACGAGCAGTACTTC

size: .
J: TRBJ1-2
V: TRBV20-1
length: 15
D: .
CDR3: CSAPRLAGINYGYTF
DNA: TGCAGTGCCCCGAGACTGGCAGGGATTAACTATGGCTACACCTTC

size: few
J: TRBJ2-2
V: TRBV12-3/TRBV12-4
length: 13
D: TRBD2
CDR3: CASSLLAGGELFF
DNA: TGTGCCAGCAGTTTACTAGCGGGAGGGGAGCTGTTTTTT

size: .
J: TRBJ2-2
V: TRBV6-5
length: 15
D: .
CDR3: CASSYSLINTGELFF
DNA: TGTGCCAGCAGTTACAGCTTAATTAACACCGGGGAGCTGTTTTTT

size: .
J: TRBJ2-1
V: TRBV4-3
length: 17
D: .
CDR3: CASSQGPGTGVNNEQFF
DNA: TGCGCCAGCAGCCAAGGCCCCGGCACGGGGGTCAACAATGAGCAGTTCTTC

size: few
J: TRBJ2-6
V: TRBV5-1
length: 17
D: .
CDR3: CASSPDRISSGANVLTF
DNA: TGCGCCAGCAGCCCCGACAGGATTAGCTCTGGGGCCAACGTCCTGACTTTC

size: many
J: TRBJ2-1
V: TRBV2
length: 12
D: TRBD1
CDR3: CASRDRGRGQFF
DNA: TGTGCCAGCAGGGACAGGGGAAGGGGGCAGTTCTTC

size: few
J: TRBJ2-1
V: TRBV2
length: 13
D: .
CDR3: CASSDRSYNEQFF
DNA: TGTGCCAGCAGTGACAGGTCCTACAATGAGCAGTTCTTC

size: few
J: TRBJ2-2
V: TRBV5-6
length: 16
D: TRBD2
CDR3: CASSRGGPSNTGELFF
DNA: TGTGCCAGCAGCCGGGGGGGACCTTCGAACACCGGGGAGCTGTTTTTT

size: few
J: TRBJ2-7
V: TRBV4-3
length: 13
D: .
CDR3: CASSQIGLSEQYF
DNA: TGCGCCAGCAGCCAAATCGGGTTGAGCGAGCAGTACTTC

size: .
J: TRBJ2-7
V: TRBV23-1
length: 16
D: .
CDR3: CASSQFQGRRASEQYF
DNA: TGCGCCAGCAGTCAATTTCAGGGCCGAAGGGCCTCTGAGCAGTACTTC

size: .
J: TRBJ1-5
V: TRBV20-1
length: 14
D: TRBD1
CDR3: CSARGDRAAQPQHF
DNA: TGCAGTGCTAGAGGGGACAGGGCGGCGCAGCCCCAGCATTTT

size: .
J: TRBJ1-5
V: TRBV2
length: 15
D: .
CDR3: CASTGLGGGNQPQHF
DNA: TGTGCCAGCACAGGTCTAGGGGGTGGCAATCAGCCCCAGCATTTT

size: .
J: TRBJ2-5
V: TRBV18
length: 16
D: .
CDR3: CASSPLAGTYQETQYF
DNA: TGTGCCAGCTCACCTTTGGCAGGAACTTACCAAGAGACCCAGTACTTC

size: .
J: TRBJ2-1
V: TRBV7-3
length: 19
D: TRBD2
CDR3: CASSLLGLAGVNHPNEQFF
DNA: TGTGCCAGCAGCTTACTAGGTCTAGCGGGGGTTAACCATCCCAATGAGCAGTTCTTC